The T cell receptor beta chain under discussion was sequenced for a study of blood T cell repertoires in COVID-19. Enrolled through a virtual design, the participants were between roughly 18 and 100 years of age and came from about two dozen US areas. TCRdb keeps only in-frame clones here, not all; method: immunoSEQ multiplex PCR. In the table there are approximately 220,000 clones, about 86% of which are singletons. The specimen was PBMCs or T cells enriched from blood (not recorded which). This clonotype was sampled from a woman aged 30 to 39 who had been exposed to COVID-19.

DNA of the CDR3: TGTGCCAGCAGCTTAACGGGGGGGACCCACGAGCAGTACTTC. Protein: CASSLTGGTHEQYF. The rearrangement uses TRBV11-2 and TRBJ2-7, with 8 bases that match TRBD2. Germline assignment: CDR1 SGHAT and CDR2 FQNNGV. The CDR3 is made up of 14 amino acids. With V trimmed by 2 bases and J by 5 bases, 5 bases remained unmatched.